Presented here are 28 T cell receptor beta chains from one specimen sequenced in a study of shared clonotypes between healthy human individuals. Profiled with immunoSEQ multiplex PCR; TCRdb holds only in-frame clones, not every one. The table records around 1.6 million clones, 98% of them present only once. Sequenced: naive CD4+ T cells sorted from blood. The subset was: CD45RA+ positively selected. The receptor source for this set is a man aged 25 to 45 in good health.

The rearrangement links TRBV18 to TRBJ2-3; 13 nucleotides agree with TRBD2. CDR3 size: 16 residues. Germline V gives CDR1 KGHSH, CDR2 LQKENI. Trimming took 4 bases from V and 4 from J; bases not matched to a gene: 5. CDR3 loop: CASSQGLAGAADTQYF. DNA of the CDR3: TGTGCCAGCTCACAAGGACTAGCGGGAGCGGCAGATACGCAGTATTTT.

V is TRBV19 and J is TRBJ2-2, with 8 bases matching TRBD2. The germline gives CDR1 LNHDA, CDR2 SQIVND (reference sequence). J was trimmed by 4 bases and V by 6 bases; bases with no gene match: 10. The CDR3 sequence is 16 residues long. Written as DNA, the CDR3 is TGTGCCAGTAGAATGCGGGGGGCGCCGGGCACCGGGGAGCTGTTTTTT. It yields the protein CASRMRGAPGTGELFF.

The chain has TRBV10-3 and TRBJ1-5, with D possibly TRBD1 on 5 matching bases. Germline values: CDR1 ENHRY, CDR2 SYGVKD. The CDR3 consists of 21 residues. V lost 8 bases to trimming and J lost 0 bases, with 32 bases between them. CDR3 nucleotide sequence: TGTGCCATCTCGAGGAGCAACTCCAGGGCGACCCCTCTGTATAGCAATCAGCCCCAGCATTTT. Translated, it gives CAISRSNSRATPLYSNQPQHF.

This clone showed up just once. Other nucleotide sequences in the sample specify the same CDR3. The chain recombines TRBV29-1 with TRBJ2-1, with D maybe TRBD2 (6 bases). The V end lost 4 bases, the J end lost 3 bases, and 10 bases lay between the germline ends. CDR1 SQVTM and CDR2 ANQGSEA come from the germline V gene. The CDR3 contains 13 residues. The CDR3 spells CSVVVGGYNEQFF. CDR3 DNA sequence: TGCAGCGTTGTTGTGGGAGGCTACAATGAGCAGTTCTTC.

This rearrangement joins TRBV5-1 to TRBJ1-3; no clear D. With 0 bases removed from V and 0 bases from J, the gap between germline ends came to 7 bases. The germline gives CDR1 SGHRS, CDR2 YFSETQ. The CDR3 consists of 15 residues. CDR3 loop: CASSLENYSGNTIYF. The DNA for the CDR3 is TGCGCCAGCAGCTTGGAAAACTACTCTGGAAACACCATATATTTT.

CDR3 in DNA: TGTGCCAGCAGCCACGGTCGGATGGTCACTGAAGCTTTCTTT. Its translation: CASSHGRMVTEAFF. The chain has TRBV11-2 and TRBJ1-1; D is uncertain. Trimming stripped 5 bases from V and 4 bases from J, with 14 bases between. The CDR3 is 14 amino acids. Germline V CDR1 and CDR2: SGHAT, FQNNGV.

The V and J genes are TRBV5-4 and TRBJ2-7; 7 bases match TRBD1. The CDR3 extends over 15 amino acids. The trim removed 4 bases at V and 3 bases at J, leaving 10 bases unmatched. Germline CDR1 reads SGHNT; CDR2 reads YYREEE (reference sequence). The CDR3 DNA is TGTGCCAGCAGCCACTTGACGGGACAGAGCTACGAGCAGTACTTC. Protein: CASSHLTGQSYEQYF.

J is TRBJ2-5 and V is TRBV7-9, with 10 bases lining up with TRBD2. V trimming: 6 bases; J trimming: 5 bases; junction bases outside the gene matches: 12. This CDR3 comprises 16 residues. Germline values: CDR1 SEHNR, CDR2 FQNEAQ (reference sequence). The CDR3 protein is CASRRHSGRGVETQYF. CDR3 coding DNA: TGTGCCAGCAGACGTCACAGCGGGAGGGGTGTGGAGACCCAGTACTTC.

The chain links TRBV10-3 to TRBJ2-1; D is undetermined. This CDR3 comprises 19 residues. Trimming took 3 bases from V and 1 from J, leaving 22 bases between them. Germline CDR1 reads ENHRY; CDR2 reads SYGVKD. In DNA, the CDR3 is TGTGCCATCAGTGACGCCCCGGACGGATGGTTCGGATCCTACAATGAGCAGTTCTTC. Its translation is CAISDAPDGWFGSYNEQFF.

The J gene is TRBJ2-7, the V gene TRBV5-4; D perhaps matches TRBD1 (8 bases). The CDR3 loop spans 14 amino acids. V was clipped by 4 bases and J by 4 bases, with 15 bases between them. Germline lookup yields CDR1 SGHNT and CDR2 YYREEE (reference sequence). The CDR3 protein is CASSPQGGGYEQYF. CDR3 nucleotides: TGTGCCAGCAGCCCACAGGGGGGAGGGTACGAGCAGTACTTC.

The chain joins TRBV30 to TRBJ2-5; no definite D call. With 5 bases removed from V and 5 bases from J, the gap between germline ends came to 6 bases. The CDR3 length is 10 residues. The germline gives CDR1 GTSNPN, CDR2 SVGIG (reference sequence). In nucleotides, the CDR3 is TGTGCCTGGGAAAGGGAGACCCAGTACTTC. Translated, it gives CAWERETQYF. Looking up the rest from reference TRBV30 and TRBJ2-5 gives the full variable domain: SQTIHQWPATLVQPVGSPLSLECTVEGTSNPNLYWYRQAAGRGLQLLFYSVGIGQISSEVPQNLSASRPQDRQFILSSKKLLLSDSGFYLCAWERETQYFGPGTRLLVL.

The chain links TRBV7-9 to TRBJ1-2; weak D call: TRBD1 (5 bases). CDR3 length: 14 residues. Per germline, CDR1 SEHNR and CDR2 FQNEAQ (reference sequence). The V and J ends lost 1 base and 3 bases respectively, with 9 bases between them. The CDR3 region is CASSLGGFDYGYTF. CDR3 bases: TGTGCCAGCAGCTTAGGGGGGTTCGACTATGGCTACACCTTC.

Written as DNA, the CDR3 is TGTGCCAGCTCACCGACGGACAAAGACTACGAGCAGTACTTC. Protein product: CASSPTDKDYEQYF. The gene calls are TRBV18 and TRBJ2-7, with D maybe TRBD1 (5 bases). Per germline, CDR1 KGHSH and CDR2 LQKENI. Trimming removed 3 bases at V and 3 bases at J, with 12 bases between. The CDR3 covers 14 residues.

The genes are TRBV7-6 and TRBJ2-2, with TRBD1 as a possible D gene (5 bases). CDR1 is SGHVS, CDR2 FNYEAQ, per germline. CDR3 size: 14 residues. Between the trimmed V and J ends, which lost 0 bases and 5 bases, there was a span of 7 bases. The CDR3 DNA reads TGTGCCAGCAGCTTAGCGGCAGGGACCGGGGAGCTGTTTTTT. It specifies CASSLAAGTGELFF.

This chain connects TRBV11-3 to TRBJ2-6; no clear D gene. CDR3 length: 15 residues. Germline V gene lookup returns CDR1 SGHNT and CDR2 YENEEA. V was shortened by 1 base and J by 0 bases, with 4 bases between the two germline ends. This CDR3 is CASSLASSGANVLTF. In DNA, the CDR3 is TGTGCCAGCAGCTTAGCCAGCTCTGGGGCCAACGTCCTGACTTTC.

J is TRBJ1-2 and V is TRBV2; D might be TRBD1 (5 bases). Germline V gene sequence: CDR1 SNHLY, CDR2 FYNNEI. V was shortened by 8 bases and J by 8 bases, with 18 bases between the two germline ends. The CDR3 is made up of 13 amino acids. The chain's CDR3 is CASFRDSRGGYTF. In DNA, the CDR3 is TGTGCCAGCTTCCGGGACTCCCGAGGCGGCTACACCTTC.

This clone was counted a few times. The gene calls are TRBV10-1 and TRBJ2-7, with TRBD2 identical over 8 bases. Trimming cost V 2 bases and J 2 bases; bases outside gene matches: 2. Per the germline V gene, CDR1 is WNHNN and CDR2 is SYGVQD (reference sequence). This CDR3 contains 14 residues. CDR3 protein: CASSETSGPYEQYF. The CDR3 nucleotides read TGCGCCAGCAGTGAGACTAGCGGACCCTACGAGCAGTACTTC.

The chain recombines TRBV7-9 with TRBJ2-3; 9 bases fit TRBD2. Germline assignment: CDR1 SEHNR and CDR2 FQNEAQ (reference sequence). This CDR3 comprises 18 residues. V dropped 6 bases and J dropped 0; count of bases not matched to a gene: 13. CDR3 DNA sequence: TGTGCCAGCAGTCCGCAGGTCCCTCTAGCGGGAAGCACAGATACGCAGTATTTT. Amino acid sequence: CASSPQVPLAGSTDTQYF.

This chain's CDR3 is CASSSGTGVGELFF. In DNA form, the CDR3 reads TGTGCCAGCAGTTCCGGGACAGGGGTCGGGGAGCTGTTTTTT. The chain joins TRBV2 to TRBJ2-2, with 10 bases aligning to TRBD1. Germline CDR1 is SNHLY and CDR2 is FYNNEI. With 5 bases clipped from V and 7 bases from J, the junction kept 4 bases outside the gene matches. CDR3 length: 14 residues.

This chain joins TRBV5-1 and TRBJ1-5, with D hard to call. Germline V gives CDR1 SGHRS, CDR2 YFSETQ. V was shortened by 2 bases and J by 1 base, with 10 bases between the two germline ends. The CDR3 extends over 15 amino acids. CDR3 sequence reads: CASSFTHASNQPQHF. The CDR3 DNA reads as TGCGCCAGCAGCTTTACACACGCAAGCAATCAGCCCCAGCATTTT.

The chain employs TRBV4-2 and TRBJ1-5; 8 bases agree with TRBD1. The V gene end was trimmed by 0 bases and the J gene end by 8 bases; junction bases not matched to a gene: 9. This CDR3 spans 16 amino acids. Germline assignment: CDR1 LGHNA and CDR2 YNFKEQ. The CDR3 nucleotides are TGTGCCAGCAGCCAAGATAGAGGACAGGGCATTGAGCCCCAGCATTTT. Amino acids: CASSQDRGQGIEPQHF.

V gene TRBV5-1 combines with J gene TRBJ2-5; 7 bases map to TRBD2. This CDR3 region has 13 residues. V gave up 3 bases and J gave up 5 bases; unmatched junction bases: 4. From germline, CDR1 is SGHRS and CDR2 YFSETQ. Written as DNA, the CDR3 is TGCGCCAGCAGCTCTGCCGGGGGGGAGACCCAGTACTTC. It is translated as CASSSAGGETQYF.

The chain uses TRBV7-9 and TRBJ2-5, with 12 bases aligning to TRBD1. Germline loops: CDR1 SEHNR, CDR2 FQNEAQ (reference sequence). CDR3 length: 19 amino acids. V lost 5 bases, J lost 4 bases, and 17 bases stayed unmatched. CDR3 amino acids: CASSPRDRGLVPVPETQYF. As DNA, the CDR3 is TGTGCCAGCAGCCCCCGGGACAGGGGGCTAGTTCCAGTTCCAGAGACCCAGTACTTC.

The V gene is TRBV28, the J gene TRBJ2-1, with D possibly called TRBD1 or TRBD2 (6 bases each). V was shortened by 5 bases and J by 3 bases, with 17 bases between the two germline ends. CDR1 and CDR2 from the germline V gene are MDHEN and SYDVKM. CDR3 length: 16 residues. CDR3: CASSTQGISGYNEQFF. CDR3 DNA: TGTGCCAGCAGTACCCAGGGGATTAGCGGCTACAATGAGCAGTTCTTC.

This clone occurred once. V usage is TRBV9 and J usage is TRBJ2-7; 7 nucleotides match TRBD2. CDR3 length: 15 residues. The trim removed 0 bases at V and 2 bases at J, leaving 5 bases unmatched. CDR1 is SGDLS and CDR2 is YYNGEE in the germline V gene. The CDR3 bases are TGTGCCAGCAGCGTAGGGGAGGGACCCACCTACGAGCAGTACTTC. Translating gives CASSVGEGPTYEQYF.

The V and J genes are TRBV11-2 and TRBJ2-7, with D unresolved. V was shortened by 5 bases and J by 0 bases, with 14 bases between the two germline ends. Germline-derived CDR1 and CDR2 are SGHAT and FQNNGV. The CDR3 consists of 15 residues. CDR3 in DNA: TGTGCCAGCAGCCCCCAGGCAGTCACCTCCTACGAGCAGTACTTC. Its protein is CASSPQAVTSYEQYF. The full variable domain, in which reference TRBV11-2 and TRBJ2-7 provide the parts outside the CDR3, is EAGVAQSPRYKIIEKRQSVAFWCNPISGHATLYWYQQILGQGPKLLIQFQNNGVVDDSQLPKDRFSAERLKGVDSTLKIQPAKLEDSAVYLCASSPQAVTSYEQYFGPGTRLTVT.

The CDR3 protein is CASSYRTALGGYTF. CDR3 coding DNA: TGTGCCAGCAGTTACCGGACCGCCTTGGGTGGCTACACCTTC. The gene calls are TRBV6-5 and TRBJ1-2, with D uncertain. V was clipped by 2 bases and J by 7 bases, with 14 bases between them. Germline loops: CDR1 MNHEY, CDR2 SVGAGI. The CDR3 runs to 14 residues.

This clone was detected only once. The chain couples TRBV5-1 to TRBJ2-5; D call uncertain. The end of the DNA aligns better with TRBJ2-7, so the J call may be wrong. Germline V gene sequence: CDR1 SGHRS, CDR2 YFSETQ. This CDR3 is 15 amino acids long. Here the CDR3 DNA reads TGCGCCAGCAGCTTGGCCTCGTCACAAGGTCCCGAGCAGTACTTC. Translating it yields CASSLASSQGPEQYF.